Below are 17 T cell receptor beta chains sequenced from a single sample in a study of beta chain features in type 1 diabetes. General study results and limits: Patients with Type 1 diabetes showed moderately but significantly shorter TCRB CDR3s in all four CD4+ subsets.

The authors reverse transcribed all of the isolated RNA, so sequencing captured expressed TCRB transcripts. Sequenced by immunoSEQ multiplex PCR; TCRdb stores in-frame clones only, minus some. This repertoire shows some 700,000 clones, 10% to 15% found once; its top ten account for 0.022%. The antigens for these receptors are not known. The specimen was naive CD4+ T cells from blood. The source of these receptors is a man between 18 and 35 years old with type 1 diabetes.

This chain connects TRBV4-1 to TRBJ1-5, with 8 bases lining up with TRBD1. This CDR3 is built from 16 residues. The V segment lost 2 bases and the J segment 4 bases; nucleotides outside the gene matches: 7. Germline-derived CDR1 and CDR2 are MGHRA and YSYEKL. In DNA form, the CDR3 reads TGCGCCAGCAGCCAACTTCAGGGGGCGGGTAATCAGCCCCAGCATTTT. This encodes CASSQLQGAGNQPQHF.

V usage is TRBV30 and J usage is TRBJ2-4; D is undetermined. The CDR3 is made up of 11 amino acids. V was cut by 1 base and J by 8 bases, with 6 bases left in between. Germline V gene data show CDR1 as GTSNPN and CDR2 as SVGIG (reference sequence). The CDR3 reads CAWSAQDIQYF. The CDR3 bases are TGTGCCTGGAGTGCCCAGGACATTCAGTACTTC. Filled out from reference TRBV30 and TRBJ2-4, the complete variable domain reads SQTIHQWPATLVQPVGSPLSLECTVEGTSNPNLYWYRQAAGRGLQLLFYSVGIGQISSEVPQNLSASRPQDRQFILSSKKLLLSDSGFYLCAWSAQDIQYFGAGTRLSVL.

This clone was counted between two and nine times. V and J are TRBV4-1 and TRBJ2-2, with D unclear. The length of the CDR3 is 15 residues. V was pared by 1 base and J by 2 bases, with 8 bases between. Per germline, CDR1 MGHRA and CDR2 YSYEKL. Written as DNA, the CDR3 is TGCGCCAGCAGCCAAGTCGTAGTAAACACCGGGGAGCTGTTTTTT. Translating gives CASSQVVVNTGELFF.

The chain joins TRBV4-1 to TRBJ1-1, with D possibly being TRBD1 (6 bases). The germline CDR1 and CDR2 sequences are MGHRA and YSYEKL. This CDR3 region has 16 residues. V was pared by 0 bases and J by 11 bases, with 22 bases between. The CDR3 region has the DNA TGCGCCAGCAGCCAAGATCTGGGGGCCAGGAGAGGTGAGGCTTTCTTT. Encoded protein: CASSQDLGARRGEAFF.

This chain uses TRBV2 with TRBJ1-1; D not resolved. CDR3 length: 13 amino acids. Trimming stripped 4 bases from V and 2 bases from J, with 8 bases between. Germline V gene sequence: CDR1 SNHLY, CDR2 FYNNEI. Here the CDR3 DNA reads TGTGCCAGCAGTGCCTCTTTCAACACTGAAGCTTTCTTT. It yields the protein CASSASFNTEAFF.

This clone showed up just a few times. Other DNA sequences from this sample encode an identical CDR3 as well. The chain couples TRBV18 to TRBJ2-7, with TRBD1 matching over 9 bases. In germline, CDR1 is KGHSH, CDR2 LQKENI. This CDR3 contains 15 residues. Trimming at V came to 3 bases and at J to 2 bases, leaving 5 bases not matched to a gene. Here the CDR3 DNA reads TGTGCCAGCTCACCGGGACAGGGATCCCCCTACGAGCAGTACTTC. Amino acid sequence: CASSPGQGSPYEQYF.

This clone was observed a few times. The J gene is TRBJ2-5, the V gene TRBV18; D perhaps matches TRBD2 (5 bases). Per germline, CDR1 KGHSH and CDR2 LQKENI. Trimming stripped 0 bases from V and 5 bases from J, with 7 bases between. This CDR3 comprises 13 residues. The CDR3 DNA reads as TGTGCCAGCTCACCACCACCGGGGGAGACCCAGTACTTC. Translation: CASSPPPGETQYF.

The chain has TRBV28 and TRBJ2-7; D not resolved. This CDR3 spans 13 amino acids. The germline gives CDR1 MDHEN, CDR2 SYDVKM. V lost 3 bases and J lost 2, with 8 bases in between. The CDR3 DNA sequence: TGTGCCAGCAGTTTTACAGACACCTACGAGCAGTACTTC. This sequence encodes CASSFTDTYEQYF.

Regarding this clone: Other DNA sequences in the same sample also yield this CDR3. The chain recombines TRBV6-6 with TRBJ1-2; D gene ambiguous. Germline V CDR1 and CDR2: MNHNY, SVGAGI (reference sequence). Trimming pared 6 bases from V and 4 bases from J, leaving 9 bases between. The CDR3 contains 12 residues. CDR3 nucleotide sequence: TGTGCCAGCAGCCCAAGTGCCTATGGCTACACCTTC. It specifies CASSPSAYGYTF.

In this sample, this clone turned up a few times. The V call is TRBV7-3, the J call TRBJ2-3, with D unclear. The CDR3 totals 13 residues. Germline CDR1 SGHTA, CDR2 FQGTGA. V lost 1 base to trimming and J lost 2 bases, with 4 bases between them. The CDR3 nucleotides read TGTGCCAGCAGCTTAATTGTCACAGATACGCAGTATTTT. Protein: CASSLIVTDTQYF. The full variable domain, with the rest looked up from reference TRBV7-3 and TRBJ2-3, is GAGVSQTPSNKVTEKGKYVELRCDPISGHTALYWYRQSLGQGPEFLIYFQGTGAADDSGLPNDRFFAVRPEGSVSTLKIQRTERGDSAVYLCASSLIVTDTQYFGPGTRLTVL.

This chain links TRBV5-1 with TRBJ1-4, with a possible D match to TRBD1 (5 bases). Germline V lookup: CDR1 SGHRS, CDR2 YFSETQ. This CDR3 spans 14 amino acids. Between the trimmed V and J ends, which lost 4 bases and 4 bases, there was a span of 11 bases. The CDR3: CASSPGTVNEKLFF. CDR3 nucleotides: TGCGCCAGCAGCCCCGGGACGGTTAATGAAAAACTGTTTTTT.

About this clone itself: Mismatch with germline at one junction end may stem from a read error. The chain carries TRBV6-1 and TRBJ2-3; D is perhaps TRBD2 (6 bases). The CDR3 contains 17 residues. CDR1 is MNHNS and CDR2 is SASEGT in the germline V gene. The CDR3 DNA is TGTGCCATCAGTGAGACAGCTCAGCGGGTTGTTTCAGATACGCAGTATTTT. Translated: CAISETAQRVVSDTQYF.

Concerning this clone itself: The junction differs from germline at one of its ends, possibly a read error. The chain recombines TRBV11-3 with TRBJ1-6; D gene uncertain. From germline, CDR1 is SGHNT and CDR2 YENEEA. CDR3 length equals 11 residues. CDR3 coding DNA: TGTACCAGCAGCCCAGGAGAGACCCTCCACTTT. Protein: CTSSPGETLHF.

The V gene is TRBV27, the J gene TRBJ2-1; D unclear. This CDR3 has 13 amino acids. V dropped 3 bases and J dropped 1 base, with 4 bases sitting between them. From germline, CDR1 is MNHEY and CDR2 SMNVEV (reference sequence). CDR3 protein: CASSFRSYNEQFF. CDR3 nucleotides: TGTGCCAGCAGTTTTCGGTCCTACAATGAGCAGTTCTTC.

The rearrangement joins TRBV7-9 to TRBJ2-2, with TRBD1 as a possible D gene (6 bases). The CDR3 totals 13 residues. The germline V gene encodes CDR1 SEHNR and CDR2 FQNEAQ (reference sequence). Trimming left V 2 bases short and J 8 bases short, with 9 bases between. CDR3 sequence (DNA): TGTGCCAGCAGCTTACAGGGGCGTGGGGAGCTGTTTTTT. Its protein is CASSLQGRGELFF.

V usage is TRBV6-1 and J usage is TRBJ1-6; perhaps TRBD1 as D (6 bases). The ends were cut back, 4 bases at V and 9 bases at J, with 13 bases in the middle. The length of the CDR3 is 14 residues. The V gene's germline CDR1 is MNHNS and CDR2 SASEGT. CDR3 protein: CASSGQATVSPLHF. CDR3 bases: TGTGCCAGCAGTGGACAGGCCACAGTTTCACCCCTCCACTTT.

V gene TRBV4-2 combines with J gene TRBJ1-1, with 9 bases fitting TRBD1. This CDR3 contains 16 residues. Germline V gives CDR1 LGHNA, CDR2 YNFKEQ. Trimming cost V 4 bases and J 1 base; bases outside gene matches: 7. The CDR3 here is CASSPRTGAGNTEAFF. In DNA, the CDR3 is TGTGCCAGCAGCCCCAGGACAGGGGCTGGGAACACTGAAGCTTTCTTT.